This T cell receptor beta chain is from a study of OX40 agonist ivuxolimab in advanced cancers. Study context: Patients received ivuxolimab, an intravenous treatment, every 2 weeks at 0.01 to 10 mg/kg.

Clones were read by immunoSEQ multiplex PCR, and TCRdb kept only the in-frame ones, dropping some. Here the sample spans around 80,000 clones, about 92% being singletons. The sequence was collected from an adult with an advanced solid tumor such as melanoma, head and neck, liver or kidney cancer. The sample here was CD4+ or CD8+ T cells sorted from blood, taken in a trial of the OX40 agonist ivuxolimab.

CDR3 in amino acids: CASSFLVSRGTGELFF. CDR3 bases: TGCGCCAGCAGCTTCTTGGTGTCCAGGGGCACCGGGGAGCTGTTTTTT. The chain links TRBV5-1 to TRBJ2-2; tentative D call: TRBD1 (6 bases). The CDR3 covers 16 residues. CDR1 and CDR2 (germline): SGHRS, YFSETQ. Trimming pared 2 bases from V and 4 bases from J, leaving 15 bases between.